These 27 T cell receptor beta chains originate from one sample sequenced in a study of T cells in Graves' hyperthyroidism and ophthalmopathy. TCR beta CDR3 region amplification was performed from RNA transcripts. TCR CDR3 regions were first amplified by RT-PCR with HTBI primers. TCRdb called the multiplex PCR reads again in MiXCR, with one record for every CDR3 protein. In the table there are approximately 700,000 distinct CDR3 sequences, approximately 16% of which are singletons. Specimen: blood. The receptors derive from a man aged 18 to 35 with Graves' hyperthyroidism.

This clonotype was counted only a few times. The rearrangement joins TRBV29-1 to TRBJ2-5, with D possibly being TRBD1 (5 bases). Trimming pared 7 bases from V and 0 bases from J, leaving 15 bases between. The CDR3 sequence is 14 residues long. The germline V gene has CDR1 SQVTM and CDR2 ANQGSEA. This CDR3 reads CSGQDSTYQETQYF. CDR3 sequence (DNA): TGCAGCGGGCAAGACAGCACCTACCAAGAGACCCAGTACTTC.

The V and J genes are TRBV20-1 and TRBJ2-5; 13 nucleotides align to TRBD2. Germline assignment: CDR1 DFQATT and CDR2 SNEGSKA (reference sequence). The CDR3 has 18 amino acids. Unmatched junction bases numbered 10, after V lost 0 bases and J lost 3 bases. CDR3 DNA sequence: TGCAGTGCTAGAGACGCCACTAGCGGGAGGGCCTGGAAAGAGACCCAGTACTTC. As protein: CSARDATSGRAWKETQYF.

This chain links TRBV19 with TRBJ2-2, with 9 bases identical to TRBD2. Trimming took 3 bases from V and 7 from J; bases not matched to a gene: 12. Germline-derived CDR1 and CDR2 are LNHDA and SQIVND (reference sequence). This CDR3 has 17 amino acids. For the CDR3, the DNA is TGTGCCAGTAGTATGTTTCCGGGACTAGCAACAGTCGGGGAGCTGTTTTTT. It translates to CASSMFPGLATVGELFF.

This clonotype has more than one count but fewer than ten. This chain connects TRBV18 to TRBJ1-4, with D uncertain. The V end lost 2 bases, the J end lost 4 bases, and 17 bases lay between the germline ends. CDR3 length equals 17 residues. Germline V gene lookup returns CDR1 KGHSH and CDR2 LQKENI. Here the CDR3 DNA reads TGTGCCAGCTCACCAAGGCTCCGACAAATCTTTAATGAAAAACTGTTTTTT. Translating gives CASSPRLRQIFNEKLFF.

This clonotype was picked up many times. The chain has TRBV11-3 and TRBJ2-3, with 9 bases aligning to TRBD2. The CDR3 is made up of 16 amino acids. V shed 1 base, J shed 0 bases, and the junction held 2 bases outside the gene matches. In germline, CDR1 is SGHNT, CDR2 YENEEA. The CDR3 here is CASSLATSGSTDTQYF. The CDR3 DNA reads TGTGCCAGCAGCTTAGCTACTAGCGGGAGCACAGATACGCAGTATTTT.

This clonotype came up many times. This chain joins TRBV7-3 and TRBJ2-7; 9 bases map to TRBD1. Germline V gene sequence: CDR1 SGHTA, CDR2 FQGTGA. The CDR3 is 16 amino acids. After removal of 4 bases from V and 3 bases from J, the junction contained 10 bases not matched to a gene. The CDR3 spells CASSSKSTGGVYEQYF. CDR3 in DNA: TGTGCCAGCAGCTCCAAAAGTACAGGGGGCGTCTACGAGCAGTACTTC. Together with reference TRBV7-3 and TRBJ2-7, the CDR3 gives the full variable domain: GAGVSQTPSNKVTEKGKYVELRCDPISGHTALYWYRQSLGQGPEFLIYFQGTGAADDSGLPNDRFFAVRPEGSVSTLKIQRTERGDSAVYLCASSSKSTGGVYEQYFGPGTRLTVT.

This clonotype was seen repeatedly, ten times or more. The chain recombines TRBV2 with TRBJ2-7, with TRBD1 matching over 9 bases. CDR1 SNHLY and CDR2 FYNNEI come from the germline V gene. V gave up 10 bases and J gave up 1 base; unmatched junction bases: 8. CDR3 length: 14 residues. The CDR3 reads CANKRGQGSYEQYF. As DNA, the CDR3 is TGTGCCAACAAACGGGGACAGGGATCCTACGAGCAGTACTTC.

This clonotype was seen repeatedly, ten times or more. V gene TRBV28 combines with J gene TRBJ2-7, with D perhaps TRBD2 (6 bases). CDR3 length: 13 amino acids. Germline V CDR1 and CDR2: MDHEN, SYDVKM. Trimming shortened V by 5 bases and J by 3 bases, and 11 bases separated the two germline ends. Here the CDR3 reads CASSPDGGYEQYF. The CDR3 DNA follows: TGTGCCAGCAGTCCGGACGGGGGCTACGAGCAGTACTTC.

This rearrangement joins TRBV10-3 to TRBJ2-6; D ambiguous. Looked up from germline, CDR1 is ENHRY and CDR2 is SYGVKD. V gave up 2 bases and J gave up 1 base, with 9 bases separating them. CDR3 length equals 16 residues. The CDR3 region has the DNA TGTGCCATCAGTGAGAGGGATGGGTCTGGGGCCAACGTCCTGACTTTC. It translates to CAISERDGSGANVLTF.

The table lists this clonotype with many counts. The chain combines TRBV11-2 with TRBJ2-5; 7 bases map to TRBD1. Germline-derived CDR1 and CDR2 are SGHAT and FQNNGV. The CDR3 is made up of 15 amino acids. V gave up 5 bases and J gave up 0 bases; unmatched junction bases: 6. This CDR3 is CASSGQGEDQETQYF. The CDR3 nucleotides read TGTGCCAGCAGCGGGCAGGGGGAAGACCAAGAGACCCAGTACTTC.

The table lists this clonotype with many counts. The chain carries TRBV27 and TRBJ1-1; D not resolved. Germline loops: CDR1 MNHEY, CDR2 SMNVEV (reference sequence). Trimming removed 6 bases from V and 3 bases from J, with 11 bases in between. The CDR3 is 13 amino acids. The CDR3 sequence: CASSRRLDTEAFF. The CDR3 DNA reads TGTGCCAGCAGCCGCCGGTTAGACACTGAAGCTTTCTTT.

There are a few counts of this clonotype. One base separates it from a far larger clone, so it is likely a read error. This chain connects TRBV28 to TRBJ2-3; D unclear. Germline CDR1 is MDHEN and CDR2 is SYDVKM. The CDR3 spans 13 residues. The DNA of the CDR3 is TGTGCCAGCAGCCCCCCCGGCACAGATACGCGGTATTTT. Protein product: CASSPPGTDTRYF.

This clonotype was counted ten times or more. The V and J genes are TRBV6-5 and TRBJ2-7; D may be TRBD1 (5 bases). There are 15 residues in the CDR3. Germline assignment: CDR1 MNHEY and CDR2 SVGAGI. The V end lost 0 bases, the J end lost 2 bases, and 11 bases lay between the germline ends. Written as DNA, the CDR3 is TGTGCCAGCAGTTACTCGAAGGACACCCCCTACGAGCAGTACTTC. Amino acid sequence: CASSYSKDTPYEQYF.

This chain connects TRBV28 to TRBJ2-3; TRBD1 matches at 8 bases. Germline CDR1 MDHEN, CDR2 SYDVKM. V was clipped by 7 bases and J by 3 bases; unmatched bases: 6. CDR3 length: 14 amino acids. CDR3 region: CASNLDRATDTQYF. The CDR3 nucleotides are TGTGCCAGCAATTTGGACAGGGCAACAGATACGCAGTATTTT.

This clonotype has at least ten counts. The chain couples TRBV28 to TRBJ1-4; TRBD1 is a possible D gene (5 bases). The germline V gene has CDR1 MDHEN and CDR2 SYDVKM. Trimming shortened V by 7 bases and J by 0 bases, and 24 bases separated the two germline ends. The CDR3 is 19 residues long. In nucleotides, the CDR3 is TGTGCCAGCACCGCTCAGGGCGGGTCTCAAACTGCAACTAATGAAAAACTGTTTTTT. Translating it yields CASTAQGGSQTATNEKLFF.

This clonotype was seen more than once but under ten times. This CDR3 is CASSPEWDRLTQYF. CDR3 sequence (DNA): TGCGCCAGCAGCCCGGAGTGGGACCGGCTTACGCAGTATTTT. V gene TRBV5-1 combines with J gene TRBJ2-3, with D possibly called TRBD1 or TRBD2 (5 bases each). This CDR3 comprises 14 residues. The V end was cut by 4 bases, the J end by 8 bases, with 17 bases between. Germline loops: CDR1 SGHRS, CDR2 YFSETQ.

This clonotype was picked up one time. The rearrangement links TRBV12-3 or TRBV12-4 to TRBJ1-6; 7 bases fit TRBD1. After removal of 5 bases from V and 7 bases from J, the junction contained 20 bases not matched to a gene. This CDR3 comprises 19 residues. CDR3: CASSGLTGQGRGRNSPLHF. The CDR3 coding sequence is TGTGCCAGCAGTGGGCTGACAGGGCAAGGGCGGGGGAGAAATTCACCCCTCCACTTT.

This clonotype appeared many times. The chain links TRBV20-1 to TRBJ2-3; 8 bases agree with TRBD2. The ends lost 4 bases at V and 0 bases at J; junction bases unmatched: 6. The CDR3 spans 15 residues. From germline, CDR1 is DFQATT and CDR2 SNEGSKA (reference sequence). CDR3 DNA sequence: TGCAGTGCTAAAGGACTAGCCCTCAGCACAGATACGCAGTATTTT. Its protein product is CSAKGLALSTDTQYF.

This clonotype has more than one count but fewer than ten. This rearrangement joins TRBV10-3 to TRBJ2-5, with D unresolved. Trimming cost V 5 bases and J 0 bases, with 10 bases left between them. The CDR3 covers 14 residues. Germline loops: CDR1 ENHRY, CDR2 SYGVKD. The CDR3 region is CAISSEEYQETQYF. CDR3 coding DNA: TGTGCCATCAGTTCGGAAGAGTACCAAGAGACCCAGTACTTC.

The J gene is TRBJ2-1, the V gene TRBV6-5, with TRBD2 identical over 8 bases. Germline CDR1 MNHEY, CDR2 SVGAGI. This CDR3 has 16 residues. The trim removed 4 bases at V and 0 bases at J, leaving 5 bases unmatched. This CDR3 reads CASSSLGLASYNEQFF. The CDR3 DNA follows: TGTGCCAGCAGTTCCCTAGGACTAGCCTCCTACAATGAGCAGTTCTTC.

There are many counts of this clonotype. The genes are TRBV10-3 and TRBJ2-1, with 9 nucleotides matching TRBD2. Germline V gene lookup returns CDR1 ENHRY and CDR2 SYGVKD. J gave up 4 bases and V 4 bases, and 2 bases lay outside the gene matches. The CDR3 runs 14 residues. The CDR3 here is CAISALAGYNEQFF. The CDR3 DNA reads as TGTGCCATCAGTGCCCTAGCGGGGTACAATGAGCAGTTCTTC.

This chain joins TRBV19 and TRBJ2-1; the D gene is possibly TRBD1 (6 bases). The CDR3 length is 14 residues. V was shortened by 5 bases and J by 4 bases, with 12 bases between the two germline ends. Germline CDR1 and CDR2: LNHDA and SQIVND (reference sequence). This CDR3 reads CASSVRGGYNEQFF. Here the CDR3 DNA reads TGTGCCAGTAGTGTTCGAGGGGGTTACAATGAGCAGTTCTTC.

The chain is built from TRBV28 and TRBJ2-5; possible D gene TRBD1, 7 bases. Germline V gene sequence: CDR1 MDHEN, CDR2 SYDVKM. Trimming took off 6 bases at V and 9 bases at J, with 11 bases between the two ends. The CDR3 totals 11 residues. CDR3 in DNA: TGTGCCAGCAGCAGGGGGGCCCCCCAGTACTTC. Translating gives CASSRGAPQYF.

This clonotype was recorded at least ten times. The chain combines TRBV11-2 with TRBJ2-7, with no clear D. The CDR3 covers 13 residues. V lost 5 bases and J lost 1, with 9 bases in between. Germline V CDR1 and CDR2: SGHAT, FQNNGV. The CDR3 protein is CASSPTKSYEQYF. For the CDR3, the DNA is TGTGCCAGCAGCCCGACCAAATCCTACGAGCAGTACTTC.

In its sample, this clonotype was seen many times. The V gene is TRBV28, the J gene TRBJ2-5; 9 nucleotides line up with TRBD2. There are 17 residues in the CDR3. The germline V gene has CDR1 MDHEN and CDR2 SYDVKM. The ends lost 6 bases at V and 4 bases at J; junction bases unmatched: 15. CDR3 protein: CASSPRRGGRGGETQYF. CDR3 bases: TGTGCCAGCAGCCCGAGAAGGGGCGGGAGGGGTGGAGAGACCCAGTACTTC.

The chain has TRBV10-3 and TRBJ2-3; 9 bases are a match to TRBD1. With 4 bases clipped from V and 3 bases from J, the junction kept 11 bases outside the gene matches. Germline CDR1 and CDR2: ENHRY and SYGVKD. The CDR3 consists of 17 residues. CDR3 DNA: TGTGCCATCAGTGGGACAGGGGATAAGATAAAGACAGATACGCAGTATTTT. Translating gives CAISGTGDKIKTDTQYF.

This chain links TRBV10-3 with TRBJ2-6; D perhaps matches TRBD1 (6 bases). The CDR3 contains 19 residues. Germline assignment: CDR1 ENHRY and CDR2 SYGVKD. V gave up 2 bases and J gave up 0 bases, with 17 bases separating them. CDR3 in DNA: TGTGCCATCAGTGAGGGGCCACAGGGTCTAGGCTCTGGGGCCAACGTCCTGACTTTC. Residues: CAISEGPQGLGSGANVLTF.